This T cell receptor beta chain was sequenced for a study of T cells in Graves' hyperthyroidism and ophthalmopathy. This clonotype came up many times. Its antigen is currently unknown. The CDR3 covers 15 residues. The trim removed 3 bases at V and 5 bases at J, leaving 6 bases unmatched. Blood was drawn at first hyperthyroidism diagnosis, before any ophthalmopathy symptoms. General study points: Ophthalmopathy was model-predicted a median about six months pre-onset.

There were TCR beta CDR3 regions amplified from RNA transcripts. RT-PCR in the first round (using the HTBI primer set) targeted the TCR CDR3. Each CDR3 protein gets one entry after TCRdb re-called the multiplex PCR reads with MiXCR. The data hold around 300,000 distinct CDR3 sequences, with roughly 15% observed a single time. The chain uses TRBV12-3 or TRBV12-4 and TRBJ2-2, with 7 bases aligning to TRBD2. Sequencing was carried out using blood. The receptor's source is a woman between 45 and 60 years old with Graves' hyperthyroidism that later progressed to Graves' ophthalmopathy. This CDR3 reads CASSLGLSGTGELFF. In DNA form, the CDR3 reads TGTGCCAGCAGTTTGGGTCTTAGCGGGACCGGGGAGCTGTTTTTT.